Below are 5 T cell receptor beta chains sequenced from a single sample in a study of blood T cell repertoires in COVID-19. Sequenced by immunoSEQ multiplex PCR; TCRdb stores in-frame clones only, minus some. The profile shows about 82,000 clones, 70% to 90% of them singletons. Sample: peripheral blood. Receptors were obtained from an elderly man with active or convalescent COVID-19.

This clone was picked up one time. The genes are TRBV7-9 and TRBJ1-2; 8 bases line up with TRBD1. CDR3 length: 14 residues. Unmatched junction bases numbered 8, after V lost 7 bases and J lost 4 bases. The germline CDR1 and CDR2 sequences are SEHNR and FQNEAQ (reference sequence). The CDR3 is CASTIGQGAYGYTF. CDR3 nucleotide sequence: TGTGCCAGCACTATAGGACAGGGAGCCTATGGCTACACCTTC. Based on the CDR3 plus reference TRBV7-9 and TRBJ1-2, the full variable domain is DTGVSQNPRHKITKRGQNVTFRCDPISEHNRLYWYRQTLGQGPEFLTYFQNEAQLEKSRLLSDRFSAERPKGSFSTLEIQRTEQGDSAMYLCASTIGQGAYGYTFGSGTRLTVV.

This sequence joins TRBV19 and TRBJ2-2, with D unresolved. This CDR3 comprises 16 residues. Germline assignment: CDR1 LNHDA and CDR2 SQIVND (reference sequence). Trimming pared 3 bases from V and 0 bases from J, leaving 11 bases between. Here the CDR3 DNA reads TGTGCCAGTAGTATTAGTCGTGCCTCGAACACCGGGGAGCTGTTTTTT. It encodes CASSISRASNTGELFF.

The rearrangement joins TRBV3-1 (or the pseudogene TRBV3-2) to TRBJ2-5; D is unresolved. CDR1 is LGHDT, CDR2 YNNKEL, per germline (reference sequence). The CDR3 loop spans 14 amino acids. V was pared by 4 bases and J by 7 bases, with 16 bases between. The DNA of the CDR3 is TGTGCCAGCAGCCCCTTCCGGCAGGAAGGGACCCAGTACTTC. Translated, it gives CASSPFRQEGTQYF.

Written as DNA, the CDR3 is TGTGCCAGTAGTATGGTGTGGGGCGCGATAGGCAGGGAGACCCAGTACTTC. Translation: CASSMVWGAIGRETQYF. This rearrangement joins TRBV19 to TRBJ2-5; maybe TRBD1 (5 bases). V was pared by 3 bases and J by 5 bases, with 22 bases between. In germline, CDR1 is LNHDA, CDR2 SQIVND (reference sequence). The CDR3 contains 17 residues.

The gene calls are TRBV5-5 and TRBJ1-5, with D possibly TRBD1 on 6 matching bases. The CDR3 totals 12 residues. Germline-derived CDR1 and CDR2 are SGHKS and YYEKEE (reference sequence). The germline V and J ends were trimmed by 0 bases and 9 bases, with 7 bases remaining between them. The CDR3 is CASSLGGPPQHF. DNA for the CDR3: TGTGCCAGCAGCTTGGGGGGGCCGCCCCAGCATTTT.